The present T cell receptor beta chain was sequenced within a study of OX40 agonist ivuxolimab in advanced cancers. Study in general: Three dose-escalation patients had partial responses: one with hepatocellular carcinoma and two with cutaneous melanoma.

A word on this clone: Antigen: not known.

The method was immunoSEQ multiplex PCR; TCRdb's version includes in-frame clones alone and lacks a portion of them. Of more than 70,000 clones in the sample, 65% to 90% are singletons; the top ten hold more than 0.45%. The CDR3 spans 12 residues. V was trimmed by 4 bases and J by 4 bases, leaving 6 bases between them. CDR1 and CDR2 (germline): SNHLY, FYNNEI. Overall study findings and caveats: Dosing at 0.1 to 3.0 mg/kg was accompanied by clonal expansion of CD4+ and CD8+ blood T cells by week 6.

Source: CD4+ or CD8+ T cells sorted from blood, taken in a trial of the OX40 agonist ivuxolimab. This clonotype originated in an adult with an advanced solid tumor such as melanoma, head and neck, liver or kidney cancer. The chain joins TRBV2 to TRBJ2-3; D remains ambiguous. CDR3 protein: CASSVMADTQYF. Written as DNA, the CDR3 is TGTGCCAGCAGTGTGATGGCAGATACGCAGTATTTT.